The 32 T cell receptor beta chains in this list originate from one sample, sequenced in a study of T cell responses to AZD1222 COVID-19 vaccine. Sequencing used immunoSEQ multiplex PCR; TCRdb keeps in-frame clones, though not all of them. There are around 150,000 clones in the sample; 90% to 95% occur only once, and about 0.64% lies in the top ten. The sample here was peripheral blood, taken on day 0 of AZD1222 vaccination. All receptors derive from an adult in good health.

This chain connects TRBV4-1 to TRBJ2-5, with D perhaps matching TRBD2 (5 bases). Germline CDR1 is MGHRA and CDR2 is YSYEKL. The CDR3 spans 15 residues. V was shortened by 0 bases and J by 1 base, with 9 bases between the two germline ends. This CDR3 is CASSQDGSVQETQYF. CDR3 nucleotides: TGCGCCAGCAGCCAAGATGGGAGCGTCCAAGAGACCCAGTACTTC.

V usage is TRBV4-2 and J usage is TRBJ1-6; D is unclear. Trimming left V 4 bases short and J 6 bases short, with 16 bases between. There are 16 residues in the CDR3. Germline V lookup: CDR1 LGHNA, CDR2 YNFKEQ. The CDR3 DNA reads as TGTGCCAGCAGCCCCGGTCTTTCGGATACTAATTCACCCCTCCACTTT. It codes for CASSPGLSDTNSPLHF.

The chain combines TRBV3-1 (or the pseudogene TRBV3-2) with TRBJ2-5; 9 bases are a match to TRBD2. The CDR3 runs 14 residues. Germline CDR1 reads LGHDT; CDR2 reads YNNKEL (reference sequence). After removal of 8 bases from V and 7 bases from J, the junction contained 11 bases not matched to a gene. CDR3 nucleotides: TGTGCCAGCGGATACTTAGCGGGAGATGGGACCCAGTACTTC. It encodes CASGYLAGDGTQYF.

This clone was seen only once. The chain links TRBV20-1 to TRBJ2-5, with unresolved D. Germline CDR1 reads DFQATT; CDR2 reads SNEGSKA (reference sequence). The CDR3 length is 11 residues. V gave up 5 bases and J gave up 5 bases, with 9 bases separating them. CDR3 nucleotide sequence: TGCAGTGCTGGCTTGACGGAGACCCAGTACTTC. Amino acid sequence: CSAGLTETQYF.

The chain is built from TRBV20-1 and TRBJ2-1; 9 bases fit TRBD2. This CDR3 is built from 14 residues. The ends lost 3 bases at V and 2 bases at J; junction bases unmatched: 2. The germline gives CDR1 DFQATT, CDR2 SNEGSKA (reference sequence). CDR3 in amino acids: CSASLAGAYNEQFF. In DNA, the CDR3 is TGCAGTGCTAGTTTAGCGGGAGCCTACAATGAGCAGTTCTTC.

The J gene is TRBJ1-5, the V gene TRBV23-1, with 7 positions matching TRBD1. TRBV23-1 is an ORF, with its function uncertain. This CDR3 spans 15 amino acids. V was clipped by 6 bases and J by 2 bases; unmatched bases: 7. CDR3 DNA: TGCGCCAGCAGGCCCAGGGGGTATGGCAATCAGCCCCAGCATTTT. Protein sequence: CASRPRGYGNQPQHF.

The rearrangement links TRBV7-9 to TRBJ1-1, with D perhaps TRBD1 (5 bases). The V and J ends lost 5 bases and 4 bases respectively, with 17 bases between them. CDR1 and CDR2 from the germline V gene are SEHNR and FQNEAQ (reference sequence). The CDR3 loop spans 15 amino acids. The chain's CDR3 is CASSGQGARGTEAFF. CDR3 nucleotides: TGTGCCAGCAGCGGGCAGGGAGCCCGGGGCACTGAAGCTTTCTTT.

This chain uses TRBV12-5 with TRBJ1-2; TRBD1 might be the D (6 bases). V lost 8 bases to trimming and J lost 6 bases, with 16 bases between them. This CDR3 contains 13 residues. Germline-derived CDR1 and CDR2 are LGHNT and FRNRAP. CDR3 region: CASIGQGSHGYTF. Written as DNA, the CDR3 is TGTGCTAGTATCGGTCAGGGGTCCCATGGCTACACCTTC.

This chain uses TRBV11-3 with TRBJ2-3; 14 bases map to TRBD2. The J segment lost 5 bases and the V segment lost 0 bases, leaving 7 bases of the junction unmatched. Germline V CDR1 and CDR2: SGHNT, YENEEA. This CDR3 contains 18 residues. CDR3 sequence: CASSLDGPGLAGVDTQYF. As DNA, the CDR3 is TGTGCCAGCAGCTTAGATGGGCCGGGACTAGCGGGAGTAGATACGCAGTATTTT.

J is TRBJ1-2 and V is TRBV5-5, with a possible D match to TRBD1 (5 bases). Trimming left V 4 bases short and J 8 bases short, with 12 bases between. The germline gives CDR1 SGHKS, CDR2 YYEKEE (reference sequence). The CDR3 covers 12 residues. The CDR3: CASSGRGPGYTF. The CDR3 DNA reads as TGTGCCAGCAGCGGGCGGGGACCCGGCTACACCTTC.

The V gene is TRBV19, the J gene TRBJ2-3, with D unclear. The CDR3 has 17 amino acids. The germline CDR1 and CDR2 sequences are LNHDA and SQIVND (reference sequence). V lost 4 bases to trimming and J lost 3 bases, with 20 bases between them. The CDR3 DNA follows: TGTGCCAGTAGTAACCCCCACTCCCGGAAGGGAACAGATACGCAGTATTTT. Its protein product is CASSNPHSRKGTDTQYF.

This chain connects TRBV7-6 to TRBJ2-1; the D call may be TRBD1 or TRBD2 (5 bases each). V shed 3 bases and J shed 6 bases, with 9 bases lying between them. Germline assignment: CDR1 SGHVS and CDR2 FNYEAQ. The CDR3 has 13 residues. The CDR3 nucleotides read TGTGCCAGCAGCTTCGACGGGACCAATGAGCAGTTCTTC. It encodes CASSFDGTNEQFF.

The chain is built from TRBV10-2 and TRBJ2-2, with TRBD2 matching over 13 bases. The trim removed 6 bases at V and 7 bases at J, leaving 11 bases unmatched. Germline lookup yields CDR1 WSHSY and CDR2 SAAADI. This CDR3 has 17 amino acids. The CDR3 DNA reads TGCGCCAGCAGGACTTCAACTAGCGGGAGGGGAGGCGGGGAGCTGTTTTTT. Encoded protein: CASRTSTSGRGGGELFF.

The chain combines TRBV6-5 with TRBJ1-4, with D possibly matching TRBD1 (5 bases). The germline CDR1 and CDR2 sequences are MNHEY and SVGAGI. The CDR3 has 14 amino acids. The germline V and J ends were trimmed by 0 bases and 4 bases, with 6 bases remaining between them. The CDR3 DNA is TGTGCCAGCAGTTACTCGGGACTTAATGAAAAACTGTTTTTT. Its translation is CASSYSGLNEKLFF.

The genes are TRBV7-2 and TRBJ2-1; D tentatively reads TRBD1 or TRBD2 (5 bases each). Germline loops: CDR1 SGHTA, CDR2 FQGNSA. V was pared by 4 bases and J by 4 bases, with 11 bases between. The CDR3 sequence is 14 residues long. The CDR3 spells CASSSPGPYNEQFF. The DNA of the CDR3 is TGTGCCAGCAGCTCGCCGGGACCTTACAATGAGCAGTTCTTC.

This clone is a singleton in its sample. The chain couples TRBV10-3 to TRBJ2-5; TRBD2 might be the D (6 bases). The length of the CDR3 is 17 residues. Germline V lookup: CDR1 ENHRY, CDR2 SYGVKD. Deletions cut 0 bases from V and 1 base from J, with 15 bases between. The CDR3 here is CAISESVGRRGQETQYF. The DNA for the CDR3 is TGTGCCATCAGTGAGTCTGTGGGAAGGAGGGGCCAAGAGACCCAGTACTTC.

Comments on this clone: The same CDR3 also results from other DNA sequences found in this sample. The chain carries TRBV20-1 and TRBJ1-1; D uncertain. V was clipped by 4 bases and J by 2 bases, with 5 bases between them. The CDR3 spans 11 residues. Germline loops: CDR1 DFQATT, CDR2 SNEGSKA (reference sequence). The CDR3, as DNA: TGCAGTGCTAAAGTTAACACTGAAGCTTTCTTT. Its translation: CSAKVNTEAFF.

V and J are TRBV7-9 and TRBJ2-7; D is perhaps TRBD1 (5 bases). V was cut by 7 bases and J by 4 bases, with 14 bases left in between. Germline V lookup: CDR1 SEHNR, CDR2 FQNEAQ (reference sequence). This CDR3 spans 13 amino acids. The CDR3 here is CASKGSGGYEQYF. In nucleotides, the CDR3 is TGTGCCAGCAAGGGGTCAGGTGGTTACGAGCAGTACTTC. Looking up the rest from reference TRBV7-9 and TRBJ2-7 gives the full variable domain: DTGVSQNPRHKITKRGQNVTFRCDPISEHNRLYWYRQTLGQGPEFLTYFQNEAQLEKSRLLSDRFSAERPKGSFSTLEIQRTEQGDSAMYLCASKGSGGYEQYFGPGTRLTVT.

The rearrangement uses TRBV10-1 and TRBJ2-1, with unresolved D. The CDR3 covers 13 residues. Germline CDR1 and CDR2: WNHNN and SYGVQD (reference sequence). V was trimmed by 6 bases and J by 6 bases, leaving 12 bases between them. This chain's CDR3 is CASRDGSSNEQFF. The CDR3 DNA reads TGCGCCAGCAGGGATGGTAGCTCCAATGAGCAGTTCTTC.

The gene calls are TRBV5-4 and TRBJ1-1; D is ambiguous. The CDR3 runs to 12 residues. Germline V gene data show CDR1 as SGHNT and CDR2 as YYREEE (reference sequence). The germline V and J ends were trimmed by 0 bases and 8 bases, with 8 bases remaining between them. DNA for the CDR3: TGTGCCAGCAGCTTGGCGCAGGCGGAAGCTTTCTTT. Its protein product is CASSLAQAEAFF.

V is TRBV10-2 and J is TRBJ1-3; no clear D gene. V dropped 6 bases and J dropped 0 bases, with 9 bases sitting between them. The CDR3 is 14 residues long. CDR1 and CDR2 (germline): WSHSY, SAAADI. CDR3 in amino acids: CASSWGPSGNTIYF. The DNA of the CDR3 is TGCGCCAGCAGCTGGGGTCCCTCTGGAAACACCATATATTTT.

This clone was counted a single time. This chain connects TRBV3-1 (or the pseudogene TRBV3-2) to TRBJ2-7, with TRBD1 as a possible D gene (7 bases). Germline V gene sequence: CDR1 LGHDT, CDR2 YNNKEL (reference sequence). The V end was cut by 3 bases, the J end by 1 base, with 10 bases between. The CDR3 totals 14 residues. DNA of the CDR3: TGTGCCAGCAGCCAGTCAGGGGGGTCCTACGAGCAGTACTTC. This translates into CASSQSGGSYEQYF.

The gene calls are TRBV6-1 and TRBJ1-4, with D hard to call. The CDR3 runs to 14 residues. Between the trimmed V and J ends, which lost 2 bases and 8 bases, there was a span of 12 bases. CDR1 is MNHNS, CDR2 SASEGT, per germline. The CDR3 reads CASSESRGWEKLFF. In DNA form, the CDR3 reads TGTGCCAGCAGTGAATCGCGAGGGTGGGAAAAACTGTTTTTT.

CDR3: CASSLSGTLNTEAFF. The CDR3 nucleotides are TGTGCCAGCTCACTCTCCGGGACCTTGAACACTGAAGCTTTCTTT. The chain combines TRBV18 with TRBJ1-1; TRBD1 is a possible D gene (5 bases). The CDR3 is 15 amino acids. Germline V gene data show CDR1 as KGHSH and CDR2 as LQKENI. The ends were cut back, 4 bases at V and 0 bases at J, with 12 bases in the middle.

This clone was picked up one time. The gene calls are TRBV18 and TRBJ2-1; 9 nucleotides agree with TRBD1. The germline V gene encodes CDR1 KGHSH and CDR2 LQKENI. Trimming took 8 bases from V and 7 from J; bases not matched to a gene: 15. CDR3 length: 16 amino acids. The CDR3 protein is CASRRDVGQGPNEQFF. The CDR3 nucleotides are TGTGCCAGCAGGCGGGATGTGGGACAGGGCCCTAATGAGCAGTTCTTC.

The chain employs TRBV28 and TRBJ2-5, with 7 bases lining up with TRBD1. V was pared by 2 bases and J by 7 bases, with 7 bases of the junction left unmatched. The germline gives CDR1 MDHEN, CDR2 SYDVKM. This CDR3 is built from 14 residues. Written as DNA, the CDR3 is TGTGCCAGCAGTTTACCCGACAGGGCGGGGACCCAGTACTTC. The encoded protein is CASSLPDRAGTQYF.

The J gene is TRBJ1-1, the V gene TRBV11-2, with no clear D. The CDR3 contains 14 residues. The germline V and J ends were trimmed by 0 bases and 7 bases, with 12 bases remaining between them. Germline V gene sequence: CDR1 SGHAT, CDR2 FQNNGV. This CDR3 reads CASSLDMGRGEAFF. As DNA, the CDR3 is TGTGCCAGCAGCTTAGATATGGGGAGAGGTGAAGCTTTCTTT.

This rearrangement joins TRBV9 to TRBJ1-1, with D unclear. The V end was cut by 0 bases, the J end by 6 bases, with 12 bases between. The length of the CDR3 is 14 residues. CDR1 is SGDLS, CDR2 YYNGEE, per germline. In DNA form, the CDR3 reads TGTGCCAGCAGCGTAGATGCCAAGGTCTCTGAAGCTTTCTTT. Encoded protein: CASSVDAKVSEAFF.

This chain connects TRBV7-2 to TRBJ1-1, with D perhaps matching TRBD1 (5 bases). Trimming cost V 4 bases and J 1 base, with 16 bases left between them. The CDR3 has 16 residues. Germline V gene sequence: CDR1 SGHTA, CDR2 FQGNSA. The DNA for the CDR3 is TGTGCCAGCAGCTCCCCTCCGGGACGCAGGAACACTGAAGCTTTCTTT. Translated, it gives CASSSPPGRRNTEAFF.

The chain links TRBV6-4 to TRBJ2-1; D is perhaps TRBD2 (6 bases). Germline CDR1 and CDR2: MRHNA and SNTAGT. Trimming removed 0 bases from V and 4 bases from J, with 16 bases in between. The CDR3 has 17 amino acids. The CDR3 DNA reads TGTGCCAGCAGTGACTCGAGCCTATCTAGCGATTACAATGAGCAGTTCTTC. Translated: CASSDSSLSSDYNEQFF.

V usage is TRBV6-1 and J usage is TRBJ2-7; D uncertain. Germline CDR1 and CDR2: MNHNS and SASEGT. Trimming removed 3 bases from V and 7 bases from J, with 19 bases in between. The CDR3 extends over 15 amino acids. In DNA, the CDR3 is TGTGCCAGCAGTGACCGGCAGGACCTTATAGGGGAGCAGTACTTC. Protein: CASSDRQDLIGEQYF.

The chain joins TRBV29-1 to TRBJ1-4; TRBD1 might be the D (5 bases). The CDR3 loop spans 12 amino acids. With 4 bases removed from V and 5 bases from J, the gap between germline ends came to 8 bases. CDR1 and CDR2 (germline): SQVTM, ANQGSEA. CDR3: CSVGRANEKLFF. CDR3 coding DNA: TGCAGCGTTGGCAGGGCGAATGAAAAACTGTTTTTT.